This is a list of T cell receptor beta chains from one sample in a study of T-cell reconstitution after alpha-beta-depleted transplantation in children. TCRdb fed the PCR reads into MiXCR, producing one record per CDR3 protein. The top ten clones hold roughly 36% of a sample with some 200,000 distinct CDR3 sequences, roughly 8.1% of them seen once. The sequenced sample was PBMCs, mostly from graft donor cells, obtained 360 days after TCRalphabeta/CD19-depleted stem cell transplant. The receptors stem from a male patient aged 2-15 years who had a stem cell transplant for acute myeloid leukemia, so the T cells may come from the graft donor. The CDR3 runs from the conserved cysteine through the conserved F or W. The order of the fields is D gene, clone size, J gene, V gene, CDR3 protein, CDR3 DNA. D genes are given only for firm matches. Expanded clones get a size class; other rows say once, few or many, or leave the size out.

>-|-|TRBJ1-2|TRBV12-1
CASSSTGTGILQISYGYTF
TGTGCCAGCAGCTCGACCGGGACAGGGATCCTCCAGATATCCTATGGCTACACCTTC
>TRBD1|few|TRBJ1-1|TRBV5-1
CASSQGQAEAFF
TGCGCCAGCAGCCAGGGACAGGCTGAAGCTTTCTTT
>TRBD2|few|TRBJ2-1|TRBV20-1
CSARDTGLAYNEQFF
TGCAGTGCTAGAGATACAGGACTAGCCTACAATGAGCAGTTCTTC
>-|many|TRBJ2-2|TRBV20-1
CSARDPQLGGAGELFF
TGCAGTGCTAGAGACCCACAACTAGGGGGGGCCGGGGAGCTGTTTTTT
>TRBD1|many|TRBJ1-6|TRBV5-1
CASSNRGFDSPLHF
TGCGCCAGCTCGAACAGGGGGTTTGATTCACCCCTCCACTTT
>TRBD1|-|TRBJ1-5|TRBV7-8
CASSLEGQALQPQHF
TGTGCCAGCAGCTTAGAGGGACAGGCTTTACAGCCCCAGCATTTT
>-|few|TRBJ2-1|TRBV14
CASSTDIGTASYNEQFF
TGTGCCAGCAGCACAGACATCGGGACGGCTTCCTACAATGAGCAGTTCTTC
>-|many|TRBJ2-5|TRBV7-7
CASSSLGGSETQYF
TGTGCTAGCAGCAGCCTGGGGGGCTCTGAGACCCAGTACTTC
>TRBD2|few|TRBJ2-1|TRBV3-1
CASSTRENLYNEQFF
TGTGCCAGCAGCACGCGGGAGAACCTCTACAATGAGCAGTTCTTC
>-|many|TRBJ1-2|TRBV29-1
CSVRPTPSYGYTF
TGCAGCGTCCGGCCCACTCCGAGCTATGGCTACACCTTC
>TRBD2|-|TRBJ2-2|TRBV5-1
CASSQGLAGGTGELFF
TGCGCCAGCAGCCAGGGACTAGCGGGGGGCACCGGGGAGCTGTTTTTT
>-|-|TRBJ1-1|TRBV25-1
CASSEYKGTTEAFF
TGTGCCAGCAGTGAATATAAGGGGACCACTGAAGCTTTCTTT
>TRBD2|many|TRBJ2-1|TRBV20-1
CSADTSGRSGFF
TGCAGTGCCGATACTAGCGGGAGAAGTGGGTTCTTC
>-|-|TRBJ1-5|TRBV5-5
CASSLERGHSNQPQHF
TGTGCCAGCAGCTTGGAACGTGGGCATAGCAATCAGCCCCAGCATTTT
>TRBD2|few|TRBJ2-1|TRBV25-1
CASGGGPSSYNEQFF
TGTGCCAGCGGCGGGGGGCCTAGCTCCTACAATGAGCAGTTCTTC
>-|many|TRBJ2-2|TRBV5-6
CASSLEDSPQNTGELFF
TGTGCCAGCAGCTTAGAGGACAGCCCGCAGAACACCGGGGAGCTGTTTTTT
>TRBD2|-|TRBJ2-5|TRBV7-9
CASSRWRLAGRQETQYF
TGTGCCAGCAGCAGGTGGCGACTAGCGGGGCGCCAAGAGACCCAGTACTTC
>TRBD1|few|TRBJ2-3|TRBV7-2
CASSVDRVVDTQYF
TGTGCCAGCAGCGTCGACAGGGTAGTAGATACGCAGTATTTT
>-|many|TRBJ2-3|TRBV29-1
CSVGSLPFTDTQYF
TGCAGCGTTGGTTCACTTCCATTCACAGATACGCAGTATTTT
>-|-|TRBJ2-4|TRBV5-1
CASSLDSKNIQYF
TGCGCCAGCAGCTTGGACAGTAAAAACATTCAGTACTTC
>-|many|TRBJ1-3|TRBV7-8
CASTLGGRDTIYF
TGTGCCAGCACTCTAGGGGGGAGGGACACCATATATTTT
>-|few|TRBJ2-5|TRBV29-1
CSVWTEETQYF
TGCAGCGTCTGGACAGAAGAGACCCAGTACTTC
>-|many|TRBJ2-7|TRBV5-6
CASSLAGLLEQYF
TGTGCCAGCAGCTTGGCTGGGTTGCTCGAGCAGTACTTC
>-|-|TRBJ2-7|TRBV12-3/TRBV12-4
CASSLADGFTYEQYF
TGTGCCAGCAGTTTAGCGGACGGCTTCACCTACGAGCAGTACTTC
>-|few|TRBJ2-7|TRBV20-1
CSATSPNYEQYF
TGCAGTGCAACTTCCCCCAACTACGAGCAGTACTTC
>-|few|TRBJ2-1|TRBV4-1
CASSHSVILDSEQFF
TGCGCCAGCAGCCACTCGGTCATTTTAGACTCGGAGCAGTTCTTC
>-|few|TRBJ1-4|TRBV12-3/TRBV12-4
CASSSTGVPEKLFF
TGTGCCAGCAGTTCCACGGGGGTCCCTGAAAAACTGTTTTTT
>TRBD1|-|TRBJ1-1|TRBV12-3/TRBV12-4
CASSQSPGQGDTEAFF
TGTGCCAGCAGTCAATCACCTGGACAGGGAGACACTGAAGCTTTCTTT
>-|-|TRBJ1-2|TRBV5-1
CASSLVRSSNYGYTF
TGCGCCAGCAGCTTGGTCAGGAGTTCTAACTATGGCTACACCTTC
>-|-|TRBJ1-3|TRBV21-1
CASSKSTGLQSPSGNTIYF
TGTGCCAGCAGCAAATCAACCGGGCTCCAGAGTCCCTCTGGAAACACCATATATTTT
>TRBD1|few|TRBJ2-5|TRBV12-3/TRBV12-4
CASTLTGDEGTQYF
TGTGCCAGCACCCTTACAGGGGATGAAGGGACCCAGTACTTC
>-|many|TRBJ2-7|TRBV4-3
CASSQGLDEGEQYF
TGCGCCAGCAGCCAAGGGCTTGACGAGGGCGAGCAGTACTTC
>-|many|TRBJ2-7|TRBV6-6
CASSYSGVWEQYF
TGTGCCAGCAGTTACTCCGGGGTTTGGGAGCAGTACTTC
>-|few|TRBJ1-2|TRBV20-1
CSAKGWAGSGYGYTF
TGCAGTGCTAAGGGGTGGGCAGGATCGGGCTATGGCTACACCTTC
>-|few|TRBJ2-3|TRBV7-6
CASSLTPSDTQYF
TGTGCCAGCAGCTTAACCCCATCAGATACGCAGTATTTT
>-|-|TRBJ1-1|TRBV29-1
CSVPGTANTEAFF
TGCAGCGTTCCCGGGACTGCGAACACTGAAGCTTTCTTT
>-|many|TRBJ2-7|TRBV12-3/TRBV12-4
CASSLSSSVTYEQYF
TGTGCCAGCAGTTTATCTTCTAGCGTGACCTACGAGCAGTACTTC
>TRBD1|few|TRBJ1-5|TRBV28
CASSTLGQGEAKPQHF
TGTGCCAGCAGCACCCTCGGACAGGGGGAGGCTAAGCCCCAGCATTTT
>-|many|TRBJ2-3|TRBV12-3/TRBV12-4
CASRQTPGRPLVQYF
TGTGCCAGCAGGCAAACTCCGGGACGGCCATTAGTGCAGTATTTT
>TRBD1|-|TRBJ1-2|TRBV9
CASSSRTGPIYGYTF
TGTGCCAGCAGCTCCCGGACAGGGCCGATCTATGGCTACACCTTC
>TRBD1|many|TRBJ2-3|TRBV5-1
CASSPGTGSDTQYF
TGCGCCAGCAGCCCGGGGACAGGGTCAGATACGCAGTATTTT
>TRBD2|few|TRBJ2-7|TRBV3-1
CASSQGGRYEQYF
TGTGCCAGCAGCCAGGGAGGGAGGTACGAGCAGTACTTC
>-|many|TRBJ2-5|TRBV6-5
CASSYIALETQYF
TGTGCCAGCAGTTACATAGCGCTAGAGACCCAGTACTTC
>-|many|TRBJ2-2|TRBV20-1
CSASRDTGELFF
TGCAGTGCTAGCAGGGACACCGGGGAGCTGTTTTTT
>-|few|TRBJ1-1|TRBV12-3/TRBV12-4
CASRSAEGRSEAFF
TGTGCCAGCAGGTCGGCGGAGGGTAGATCTGAAGCTTTCTTT
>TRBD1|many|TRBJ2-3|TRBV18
CASSPRATGGDTQYF
TGTGCCAGCTCACCACGGGCTACAGGGGGAGATACGCAGTATTTT
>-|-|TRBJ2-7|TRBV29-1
CSVTVTMSEQYF
TGCAGCGTGACAGTGACTATGAGCGAGCAGTACTTC
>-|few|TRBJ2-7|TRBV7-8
CASSSRTDEQYF
TGTGCCAGCAGCTCCCGGACAGACGAGCAGTACTTC
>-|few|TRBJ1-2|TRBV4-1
CASSQVQVSGRAYGYTF
TGCGCCAGCAGCCAAGTACAGGTATCAGGCAGGGCTTATGGCTACACCTTC
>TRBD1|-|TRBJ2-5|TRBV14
CASSQRGFTPGGQYF
TGTGCCAGCAGCCAACGTGGGTTCACCCCAGGGGGCCAGTACTTC